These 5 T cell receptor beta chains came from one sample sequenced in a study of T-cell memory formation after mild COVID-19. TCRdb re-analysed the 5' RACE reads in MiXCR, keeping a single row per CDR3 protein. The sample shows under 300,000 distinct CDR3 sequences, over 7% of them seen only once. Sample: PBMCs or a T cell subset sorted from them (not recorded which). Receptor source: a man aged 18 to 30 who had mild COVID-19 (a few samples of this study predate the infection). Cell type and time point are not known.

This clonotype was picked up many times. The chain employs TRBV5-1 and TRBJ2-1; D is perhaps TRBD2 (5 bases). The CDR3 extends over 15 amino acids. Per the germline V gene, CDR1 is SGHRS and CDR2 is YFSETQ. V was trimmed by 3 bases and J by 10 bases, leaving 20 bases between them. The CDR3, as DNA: TGCGCCAGCAGCTCCTTGGGATCGTCAGACTACGAGCAGTTCTTC. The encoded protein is CASSSLGSSDYEQFF.

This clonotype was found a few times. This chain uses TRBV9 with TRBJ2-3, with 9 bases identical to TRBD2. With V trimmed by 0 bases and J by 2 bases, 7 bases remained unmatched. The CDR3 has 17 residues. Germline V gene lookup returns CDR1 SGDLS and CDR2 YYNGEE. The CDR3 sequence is CASSVEVAGAPTDTQYF. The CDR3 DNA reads TGTGCCAGCAGCGTAGAAGTAGCGGGGGCTCCCACAGATACGCAGTATTTT.

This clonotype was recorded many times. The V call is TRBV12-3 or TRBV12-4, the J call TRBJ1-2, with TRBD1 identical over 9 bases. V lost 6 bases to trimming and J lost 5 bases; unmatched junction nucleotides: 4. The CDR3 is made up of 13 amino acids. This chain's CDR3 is CASSTGQGYGYTF. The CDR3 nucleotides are TGTGCCAGCAGCACGGGACAGGGATATGGCTACACCTTC.

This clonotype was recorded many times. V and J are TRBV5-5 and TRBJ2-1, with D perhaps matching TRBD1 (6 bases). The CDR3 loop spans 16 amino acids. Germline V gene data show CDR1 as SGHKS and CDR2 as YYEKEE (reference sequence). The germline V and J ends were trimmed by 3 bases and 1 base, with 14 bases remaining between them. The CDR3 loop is CASSSRQDQSYNEQFF. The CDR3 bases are TGTGCCAGCAGCTCCAGACAGGATCAGTCCTACAATGAGCAGTTCTTC.

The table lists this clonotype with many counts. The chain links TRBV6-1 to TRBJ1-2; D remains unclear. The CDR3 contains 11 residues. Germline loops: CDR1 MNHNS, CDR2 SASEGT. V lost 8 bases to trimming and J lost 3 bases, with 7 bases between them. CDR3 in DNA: TGTGCCAGCCGAGAGGACTATGGCTACACCTTC. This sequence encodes CASREDYGYTF.